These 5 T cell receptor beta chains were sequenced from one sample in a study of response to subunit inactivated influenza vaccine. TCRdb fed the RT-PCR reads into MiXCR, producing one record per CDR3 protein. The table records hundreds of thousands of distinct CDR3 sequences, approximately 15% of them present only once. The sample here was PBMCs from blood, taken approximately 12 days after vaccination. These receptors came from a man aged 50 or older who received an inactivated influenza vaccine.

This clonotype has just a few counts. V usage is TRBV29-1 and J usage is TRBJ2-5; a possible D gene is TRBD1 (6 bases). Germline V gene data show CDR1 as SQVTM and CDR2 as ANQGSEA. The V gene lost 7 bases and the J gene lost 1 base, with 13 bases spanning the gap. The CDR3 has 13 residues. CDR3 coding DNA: TGCAGCGGCCGAGGGACAAGCCAAGAGACCCAGTACTTC. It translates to CSGRGTSQETQYF.

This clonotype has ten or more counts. CDR3 sequence (DNA): TGTGCCAGCAGTTTCGGACAGGGAAAAGAGACCCAGTACTTC. This codes for CASSFGQGKETQYF. The chain links TRBV12-3 or TRBV12-4 to TRBJ2-5, with 8 nucleotides matching TRBD1. The CDR3 sequence is 14 residues long. The trim removed 3 bases at V and 3 bases at J, leaving 3 bases unmatched.

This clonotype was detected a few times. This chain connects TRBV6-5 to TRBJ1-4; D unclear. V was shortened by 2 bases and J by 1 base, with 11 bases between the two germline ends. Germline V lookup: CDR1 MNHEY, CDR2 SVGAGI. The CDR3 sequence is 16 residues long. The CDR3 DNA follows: TGTGCCAGCAGTTACGGGCAGACTGAAACTAATGAAAAACTGTTTTTT. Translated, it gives CASSYGQTETNEKLFF.

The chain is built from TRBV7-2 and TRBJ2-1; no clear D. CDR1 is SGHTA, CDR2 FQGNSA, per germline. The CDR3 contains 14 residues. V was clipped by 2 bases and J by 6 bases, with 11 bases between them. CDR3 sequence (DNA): TGTGCCAGCAGCTTACGGCCAATCGGCAATGAGCAGTTCTTC. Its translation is CASSLRPIGNEQFF.

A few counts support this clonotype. CDR3 nucleotides: TGCGCCAGCAGCTTGGCTGGGGACGAGCAGTACTTC. This gives the protein CASSLAGDEQYF. This chain links TRBV5-1 with TRBJ2-7, with D hard to call. Germline loops: CDR1 SGHRS, CDR2 YFSETQ. The CDR3 loop spans 12 amino acids. Trimming shortened V by 0 bases and J by 5 bases, and 6 bases separated the two germline ends.